Sequencing of this T cell receptor (beta chain) was carried out in a study of T cells after yellow fever vaccination. In this sample, this clonotype turned up once. Its specificity is unknown. Regarding the study as a whole: Researchers noted that a small share of clonotypes showed up in both CD4 and CD8 compartments. Most primary-vaccination clones recurred post-booster (roughly 96% CD4, about 87% CD8).

From germline, CDR1 is SGDLS and CDR2 YYNGEE. The V and J ends lost 2 bases and 4 bases respectively, with 12 bases between them. This CDR3 contains 14 residues. TCRdb re-called the 5' RACE reads through MiXCR, storing one row per CDR3 protein. The table shows 400,000 or so distinct CDR3 sequences, with around 20% occurring only once. V usage is TRBV9 and J usage is TRBJ1-1; perhaps TRBD1 as D (5 bases). The receptor was isolated from a man younger than 35 who received the YFV17D yellow fever vaccine. Sequenced material: PBMCs, taken before the yellow fever booster vaccination. CDR3 sequence: CASSVTPGSTEAFF. The CDR3 nucleotides are TGTGCCAGCAGCGTGACTCCAGGGTCCACTGAAGCTTTCTTT.